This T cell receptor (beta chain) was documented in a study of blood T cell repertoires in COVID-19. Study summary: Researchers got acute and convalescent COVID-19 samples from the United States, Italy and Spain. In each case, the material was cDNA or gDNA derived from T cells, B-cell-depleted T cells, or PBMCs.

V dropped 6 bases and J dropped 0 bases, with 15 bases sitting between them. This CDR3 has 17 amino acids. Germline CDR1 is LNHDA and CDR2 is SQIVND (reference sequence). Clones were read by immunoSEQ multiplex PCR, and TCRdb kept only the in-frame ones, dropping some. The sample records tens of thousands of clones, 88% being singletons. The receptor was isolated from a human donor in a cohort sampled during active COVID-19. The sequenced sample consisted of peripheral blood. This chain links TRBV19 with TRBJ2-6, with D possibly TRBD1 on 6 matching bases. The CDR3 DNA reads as TGTGCCAGTAGGAAGACAGGTGTCCTCTCTGGGGCCAACGTCCTGACTTTC. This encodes CASRKTGVLSGANVLTF.